The clone carrying this TCR beta chain was detected a few times. What it recognizes is unknown. The data belong to a study of cytomegalovirus exposure and HLA in healthy donors. Study-level information: Prior work identified 120 million or so unique TCR beta sequences in 150 million to 200 million T cells. General study points: One later analysis reportedly identified an Asian-associated ancestry cluster that showed fewer N-insertions than the approximately 700-donor mean. In a later analysis, at a false discovery rate of 0.05, roughly 18,000 TCR beta sequences were associated with HLA alleles. Most of the TCR beta V segments (in an earlier analysis) were productive either about 87% or about 30% of the time.

The PCR contained 60 Vbeta and 13 Jbeta primers. Generated by immunoSEQ multiplex PCR, the TCRdb table keeps only in-frame clones and is missing some. The sample gives about 84,000 clones, roughly 63% of which show up once; around 16% is in the top ten. CDR1 and CDR2 from the germline V gene are SQVTM and ANQGSEA. Germline trimming cut 6 bases from V and 2 bases from J; bases unmatched to any gene: 11. The CDR3 length is 15 residues. The TCR originated in a woman aged 35 to 49 in good health and CMV-seropositive. The sequenced sample was PBMCs. This chain joins TRBV29-1 and TRBJ2-7, with TRBD1 matching 9 bases. This CDR3 is CSVGEAGTGPYEQYF. CDR3 bases: TGCAGCGTAGGAGAGGCCGGGACAGGGCCCTACGAGCAGTACTTC.